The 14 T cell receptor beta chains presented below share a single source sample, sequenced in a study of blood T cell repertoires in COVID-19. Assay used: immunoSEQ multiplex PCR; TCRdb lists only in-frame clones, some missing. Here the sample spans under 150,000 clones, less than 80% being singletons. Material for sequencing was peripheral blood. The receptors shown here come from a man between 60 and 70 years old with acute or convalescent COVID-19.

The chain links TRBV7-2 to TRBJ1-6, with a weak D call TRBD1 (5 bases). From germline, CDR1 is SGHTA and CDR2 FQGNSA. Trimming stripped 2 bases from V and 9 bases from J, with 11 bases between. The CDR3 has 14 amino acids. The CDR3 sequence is CASSLNPRVSPLHF. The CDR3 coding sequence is TGTGCCAGCAGCTTAAACCCCAGGGTTTCACCCCTCCACTTT.

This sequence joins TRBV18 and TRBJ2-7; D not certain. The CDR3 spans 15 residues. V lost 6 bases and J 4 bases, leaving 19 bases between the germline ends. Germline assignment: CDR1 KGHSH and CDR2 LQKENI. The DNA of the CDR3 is TGTGCCAGCTCCCCCCCGGCTAGTGTTAGGTACGAGCAGTACTTC. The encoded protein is CASSPPASVRYEQYF.

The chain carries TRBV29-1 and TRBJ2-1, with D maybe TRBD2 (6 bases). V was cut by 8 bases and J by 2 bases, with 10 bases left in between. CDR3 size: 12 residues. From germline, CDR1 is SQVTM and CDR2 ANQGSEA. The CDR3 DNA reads TGCAGCACCTTAGCGGCCTACAATGAGCAGTTCTTC. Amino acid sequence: CSTLAAYNEQFF.

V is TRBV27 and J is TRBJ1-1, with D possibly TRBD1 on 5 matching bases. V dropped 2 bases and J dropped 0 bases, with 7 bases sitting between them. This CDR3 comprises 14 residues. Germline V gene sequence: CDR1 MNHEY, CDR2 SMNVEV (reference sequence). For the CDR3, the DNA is TGTGCCAGCAGTTTAGGGGCCATGAACACTGAAGCTTTCTTT. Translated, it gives CASSLGAMNTEAFF.

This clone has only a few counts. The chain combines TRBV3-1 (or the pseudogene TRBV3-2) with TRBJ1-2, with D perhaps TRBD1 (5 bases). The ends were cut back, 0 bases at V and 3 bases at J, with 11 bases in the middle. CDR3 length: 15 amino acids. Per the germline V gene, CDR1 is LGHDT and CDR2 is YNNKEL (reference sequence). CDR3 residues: CASSQDSRADYGYTF. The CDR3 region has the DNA TGTGCCAGCAGCCAAGACTCCAGGGCCGACTATGGCTACACCTTC.

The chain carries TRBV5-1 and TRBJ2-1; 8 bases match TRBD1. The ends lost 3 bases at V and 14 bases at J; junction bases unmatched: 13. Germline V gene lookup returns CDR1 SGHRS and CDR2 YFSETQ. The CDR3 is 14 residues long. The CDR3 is CASSYSLPGTGEFF. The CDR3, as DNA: TGCGCCAGCAGCTACTCATTGCCCGGGACAGGAGAGTTCTTC.

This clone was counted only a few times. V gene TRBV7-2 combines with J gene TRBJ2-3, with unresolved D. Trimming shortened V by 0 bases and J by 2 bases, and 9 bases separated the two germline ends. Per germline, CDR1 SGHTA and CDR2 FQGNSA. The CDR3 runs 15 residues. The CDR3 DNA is TGTGCCAGCAGCTTAGCTTTGCGCCTCACAGATACGCAGTATTTT. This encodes CASSLALRLTDTQYF.

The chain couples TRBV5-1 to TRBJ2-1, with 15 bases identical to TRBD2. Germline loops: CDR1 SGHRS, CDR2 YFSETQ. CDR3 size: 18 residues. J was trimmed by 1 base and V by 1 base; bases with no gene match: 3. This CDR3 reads CASSLRTSGRASYNEQFF. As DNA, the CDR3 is TGCGCCAGCAGCTTGAGGACTAGCGGGAGGGCTTCCTACAATGAGCAGTTCTTC.

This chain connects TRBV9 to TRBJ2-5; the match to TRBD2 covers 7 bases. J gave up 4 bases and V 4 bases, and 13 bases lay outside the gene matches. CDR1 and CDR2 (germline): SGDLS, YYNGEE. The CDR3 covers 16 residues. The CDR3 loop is CASSSRAKAGTETQYF. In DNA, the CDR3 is TGTGCCAGCAGCTCCCGGGCTAAAGCGGGAACAGAGACCCAGTACTTC. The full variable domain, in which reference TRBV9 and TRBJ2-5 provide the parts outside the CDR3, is DSGVTQTPKHLITATGQRVTLRCSPRSGDLSVYWYQQSLDQGLQFLIQYYNGEERAKGNILERFSAQQFPDLHSELNLSSLELGDSALYFCASSSRAKAGTETQYFGPGTRLLVL.

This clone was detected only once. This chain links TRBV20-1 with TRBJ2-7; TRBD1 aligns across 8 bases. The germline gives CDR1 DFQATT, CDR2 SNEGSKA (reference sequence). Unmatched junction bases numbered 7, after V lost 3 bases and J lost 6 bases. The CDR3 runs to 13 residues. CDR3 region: CSASWGQAGEQYF. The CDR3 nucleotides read TGCAGTGCTAGTTGGGGACAGGCAGGCGAGCAGTACTTC.

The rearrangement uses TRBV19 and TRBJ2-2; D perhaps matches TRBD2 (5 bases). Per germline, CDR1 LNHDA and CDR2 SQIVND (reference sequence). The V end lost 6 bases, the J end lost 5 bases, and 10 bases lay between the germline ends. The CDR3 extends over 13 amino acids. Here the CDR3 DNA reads TGTGCCAGTAGCCTCGGAGGTACCGGGGAGCTGTTTTTT. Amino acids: CASSLGGTGELFF. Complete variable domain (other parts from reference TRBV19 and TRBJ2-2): DGGITQSPKYLFRKEGQNVTLSCEQNLNHDAMYWYRQDPGQGLRLIYYSQIVNDFQKGDIAEGYSVSREKKESFPLTVTSAQKNPTAFYLCASSLGGTGELFFGEGSRLTVL.

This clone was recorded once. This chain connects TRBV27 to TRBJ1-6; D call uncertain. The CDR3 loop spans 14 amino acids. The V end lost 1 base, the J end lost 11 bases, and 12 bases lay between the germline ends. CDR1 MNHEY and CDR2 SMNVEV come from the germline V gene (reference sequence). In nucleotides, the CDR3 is TGTGCCAGCAGTTTATATCCAGCGAGGACACCCCTCCACTTT. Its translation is CASSLYPARTPLHF.

This CDR3 is CAMGTGVMNEQFF. CDR3 coding DNA: TGTGCCATGGGGACAGGGGTCATGAATGAGCAGTTCTTC. The rearrangement links TRBV10-3 to TRBJ2-1; 10 bases are shared with TRBD1. The CDR3 is made up of 13 amino acids. The ends lost 9 bases at V and 7 bases at J; junction bases unmatched: 6. Germline V gene sequence: CDR1 ENHRY, CDR2 SYGVKD.

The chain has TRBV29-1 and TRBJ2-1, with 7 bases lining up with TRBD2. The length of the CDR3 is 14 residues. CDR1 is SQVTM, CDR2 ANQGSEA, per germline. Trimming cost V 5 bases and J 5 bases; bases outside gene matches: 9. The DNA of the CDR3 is TGCAGCGTTCGTTTGCGGGAGATCAACAATGAGCAGTTCTTC. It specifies CSVRLREINNEQFF.